These 24 T cell receptor beta chains were all obtained from the same sample, sequenced in a study of blood T cell repertoires in COVID-19 (dated by TCRdb to 2018 to 2020). The library was made by the immunoSEQ multiplex PCR assay. TCRdb limited this immuneACCESS table to in-frame rearrangements with V and J called. A share of clones is missing; checked studies link under half to unresolved V genes, and the rest is unexplained. Within this sample are a few hundred thousand clones, with more than 70% of them counted one time only. About 3.4% of the sample goes to the ten largest clones. Sequenced input: peripheral blood. Receptors originate from a woman between 18 and 30 years old with acute or convalescent COVID-19.

V is TRBV11-3 and J is TRBJ2-2; weak D call: TRBD1 (6 bases). V was cut by 7 bases and J by 4 bases, with 10 bases left in between. The CDR3 totals 13 residues. Germline values: CDR1 SGHNT, CDR2 YENEEA. The CDR3: CASKARGTGELFF. CDR3 sequence (DNA): TGTGCCAGCAAGGCCAGGGGCACCGGGGAGCTGTTTTTT.

This sequence joins TRBV14 and TRBJ2-2; D may be TRBD1 (6 bases). In germline, CDR1 is SGHDN, CDR2 FVKESK. The CDR3 is 15 residues long. V lost 2 bases, J lost 7 bases, and 14 bases lay in between. For the CDR3, the DNA is TGTGCCAGCAGCCAATTGGGGGCGACCATCGGGGAGCTGTTTTTT. Encoded protein: CASSQLGATIGELFF.

The rearrangement links TRBV27 to TRBJ1-4; no clear D gene. Germline-derived CDR1 and CDR2 are MNHEY and SMNVEV (reference sequence). CDR3 size: 13 residues. Trimming pared 1 base from V and 7 bases from J, leaving 7 bases between. The CDR3 nucleotides read TGTGCCAGCAGTTTATTCGGTGCTGAAAAACTGTTTTTT. Translation: CASSLFGAEKLFF.

V is TRBV6-2 or TRBV6-3 and J is TRBJ1-2; no reliable D call. The CDR3 has 17 amino acids. From germline, CDR1 is MNHEY and CDR2 SVGEGT. V lost 2 bases to trimming and J lost 0 bases, with 16 bases between them. CDR3 in DNA: TGTGCCAGCAGTTACGAAGAGGATGGTGGAGCTAACTATGGCTACACCTTC. Protein sequence: CASSYEEDGGANYGYTF.

The chain recombines TRBV5-1 with TRBJ2-1; D is unclear. The V end was cut by 1 base, the J end by 2 bases, with 10 bases between. CDR1 SGHRS and CDR2 YFSETQ come from the germline V gene. The CDR3 covers 15 residues. CDR3 sequence reads: CASSLYLETYNEQFF. The CDR3 coding sequence is TGCGCCAGCAGCTTGTATCTAGAGACCTACAATGAGCAGTTCTTC.

J is TRBJ2-4 and V is TRBV3-1 (or the pseudogene TRBV3-2); the D gene is possibly TRBD2 (5 bases). V was pared by 1 base and J by 3 bases, with 7 bases between. There are 14 residues in the CDR3. The germline CDR1 and CDR2 sequences are LGHDT and YNNKEL (reference sequence). CDR3 in DNA: TGTGCCAGCAGCCAAGCCGGGATCAAAAACATTCAGTACTTC. Translation gives CASSQAGIKNIQYF.

This clone was seen more than once but under ten times. The rearrangement uses TRBV6-6 and TRBJ2-5; possibly TRBD2 for D (6 bases). Trimming removed 0 bases from V and 5 bases from J, with 13 bases in between. The CDR3 totals 15 residues. Germline CDR1 and CDR2: MNHNY and SVGAGI (reference sequence). As DNA, the CDR3 is TGTGCCAGCAGTTACTCGCTAGCGAGGAGGGAGACCCAGTACTTC. Its translation: CASSYSLARRETQYF.

This chain joins TRBV11-2 and TRBJ2-7; 8 bases align to TRBD1. V lost 5 bases, J lost 2 bases, and 8 bases stayed unmatched. Per the germline V gene, CDR1 is SGHAT and CDR2 is FQNNGV. The CDR3 totals 15 residues. CDR3 sequence reads: CASSHGRRGPYEQYF. CDR3 nucleotides: TGTGCCAGCAGCCACGGACGCAGGGGGCCCTACGAGCAGTACTTC.

This chain connects TRBV28 to TRBJ1-5; 10 bases match TRBD1. V shed 6 bases, J shed 4 bases, and the junction held 6 bases outside the gene matches. The CDR3 is made up of 15 amino acids. In germline, CDR1 is MDHEN, CDR2 SYDVKM. The CDR3 DNA follows: TGTGCCAGCAGGACAGGGGGCCAACGGAATCAGCCCCAGCATTTT. It translates to CASRTGGQRNQPQHF.

This sequence joins TRBV6-5 and TRBJ1-1, with TRBD1 identical over 7 bases. With 0 bases clipped from V and 10 bases from J, the junction kept 14 bases outside the gene matches. Looked up from germline, CDR1 is MNHEY and CDR2 is SVGAGI. The CDR3 covers 16 residues. CDR3: CASSYSSLQGKVGAFF. CDR3 nucleotide sequence: TGTGCCAGCAGTTACTCGTCTTTACAGGGGAAAGTGGGAGCTTTCTTT.

Concerning this clone itself: This may be a read error, as it is one base from a much larger clone. The V and J genes are TRBV5-4 and TRBJ2-1; a possible D gene is TRBD1 (6 bases). The CDR3 is 14 residues long. The V end was cut by 0 bases, the J end by 4 bases, with 8 bases between. Germline loops: CDR1 SGHNT, CDR2 YYREEE (reference sequence). The CDR3 loop reads CASSLGQEYNEQFF. Written as DNA, the CDR3 is TGTGCCAGCAGCTTGGGACAGGAATACAATGAGCAGTTCTTC.

This clone was found once. The chain joins TRBV5-1 to TRBJ2-3; no firm D call. Germline-derived CDR1 and CDR2 are SGHRS and YFSETQ. The CDR3 consists of 16 residues. Trimming left V 0 bases short and J 0 bases short, with 11 bases between. The CDR3 spells CASSLGLPSSTDTQYF. In DNA form, the CDR3 reads TGCGCCAGCAGCTTGGGCCTACCCTCTAGCACAGATACGCAGTATTTT.

Of note for this clone: At one boundary the junction diverges from the germline segment, which might be a read error. The rearrangement links TRBV6-6 to TRBJ1-5, with D possibly TRBD1 on 5 matching bases. CDR1 is MNHNY and CDR2 is SVGAGI in the germline V gene (reference sequence). This CDR3 spans 15 amino acids. This CDR3 reads CVSSPGPDRNQPQHF. The CDR3 coding sequence is TGTGTCAGCAGTCCCGGGCCCGACAGAAATCAGCCCCAGCATTTT.

The chain uses TRBV29-1 and TRBJ2-1; 7 bases align to TRBD2. J was trimmed by 0 bases and V by 2 bases; bases with no gene match: 7. Germline V gene sequence: CDR1 SQVTM, CDR2 ANQGSEA. This CDR3 has 16 amino acids. CDR3 sequence (DNA): TGCAGCGTTGAACTGGCGGGAGATATCTCCTACAATGAGCAGTTCTTC. It translates to CSVELAGDISYNEQFF.

The chain couples TRBV7-9 to TRBJ2-1; 11 bases agree with TRBD2. Germline V CDR1 and CDR2: SEHNR, FQNEAQ (reference sequence). The CDR3 is 17 residues long. The ends lost 5 bases at V and 7 bases at J; junction bases unmatched: 13. CDR3 nucleotides: TGTGCCAGCAGCCAGGAACAGGGACTAGCGGATCGTAATGAGCAGTTCTTC. It translates to CASSQEQGLADRNEQFF. Using reference TRBV7-9 and TRBJ2-1 for the parts outside the CDR3, the full variable domain is DTGVSQNPRHKITKRGQNVTFRCDPISEHNRLYWYRQTLGQGPEFLTYFQNEAQLEKSRLLSDRFSAERPKGSFSTLEIQRTEQGDSAMYLCASSQEQGLADRNEQFFGPGTRLTVL.

This sequence joins TRBV7-6 and TRBJ1-1, with 7 positions matching TRBD1. CDR1 is SGHVS, CDR2 FNYEAQ, per germline. The length of the CDR3 is 15 residues. Losses at the gene ends were 4 bases for V and 4 bases for J; bases not matched to a gene: 9. CDR3 nucleotide sequence: TGTGCCAGCAGCTCAGAGTACAGGGGTGGCACTGAAGCTTTCTTT. As protein: CASSSEYRGGTEAFF. Combining the CDR3 with reference TRBV7-6 and TRBJ1-1 gives the whole variable domain GAGVSQSPRYKVTKRGQDVALRCDPISGHVSLYWYRQALGQGPEFLTYFNYEAQQDKSGLPNDRFSAERPEGSISTLTIQRTEQRDSAMYRCASSSEYRGGTEAFFGQGTRLTVV.

The chain employs TRBV6-5 and TRBJ1-1; possible D gene TRBD1, 5 bases. This CDR3 region has 16 residues. From germline, CDR1 is MNHEY and CDR2 SVGAGI. V lost 0 bases, J lost 4 bases, and 15 bases lay in between. The CDR3 DNA is TGTGCCAGCAGTTACTCGGTCTCCAGGGTGGGCACTGAAGCTTTCTTT. Translated: CASSYSVSRVGTEAFF.

This chain links TRBV27 with TRBJ2-7, with 8 bases that match TRBD2. Germline trimming cut 5 bases from V and 2 bases from J; bases unmatched to any gene: 8. CDR1 MNHEY and CDR2 SMNVEV come from the germline V gene (reference sequence). The CDR3 extends over 15 amino acids. The CDR3 here is CASSIGTSGTYEQYF. DNA for the CDR3: TGTGCCAGCAGTATAGGCACTAGCGGAACCTACGAGCAGTACTTC.

The V call is TRBV4-3, the J call TRBJ1-1; D may be TRBD1 (5 bases). V shed 0 bases and J shed 4 bases, with 9 bases lying between them. The length of the CDR3 is 14 residues. Germline V gene sequence: CDR1 LGHNA, CDR2 YSLEER. The DNA of the CDR3 is TGCGCCAGCAGCCAAGATGGGGGGACCACTGAAGCTTTCTTT. Translating gives CASSQDGGTTEAFF.

This clone was seen a handful of times. The chain carries TRBV9 and TRBJ1-2; 9 nucleotides agree with TRBD1. CDR3 length equals 15 residues. V dropped 3 bases and J dropped 4; count of bases not matched to a gene: 7. CDR1 and CDR2 (germline): SGDLS, YYNGEE. The CDR3 loop is CASSALDRGAYGYTF. Written as DNA, the CDR3 is TGTGCCAGCAGCGCACTGGACAGGGGTGCCTATGGCTACACCTTC.

Here the CDR3 reads CASSPLPLTAGRETQYF. The CDR3 coding sequence is TGTGCCAGCAGCCCCCTCCCACTTACTGCGGGTCGAGAGACCCAGTACTTC. The chain couples TRBV9 to TRBJ2-5; a possible D gene is TRBD2 (5 bases). Germline loops: CDR1 SGDLS, CDR2 YYNGEE. Trimming left V 4 bases short and J 4 bases short, with 23 bases between. The CDR3 loop spans 17 amino acids.

Written as DNA, the CDR3 is TGTGCCAGCAGCCTCTACCAGCTAGGACTTCAGGACAATGAGCAGTTCTTC. Its translation is CASSLYQLGLQDNEQFF. J is TRBJ2-1 and V is TRBV13; weak D call: TRBD2 (5 bases). Germline lookup yields CDR1 PRHDT and CDR2 FYEKMQ (reference sequence). The CDR3 consists of 17 residues. V lost 5 bases and J 5 bases, leaving 22 bases between the germline ends.

This clone was seen once. The rearrangement uses TRBV19 and TRBJ2-1; TRBD2 matches at 7 bases. Germline assignment: CDR1 LNHDA and CDR2 SQIVND (reference sequence). V lost 6 bases, J lost 3 bases, and 5 bases stayed unmatched. The CDR3 has 14 residues. The CDR3 here is CASRVSGDYNEQFF. CDR3 bases: TGTGCCAGTAGGGTCAGCGGGGACTACAATGAGCAGTTCTTC.

The chain joins TRBV27 to TRBJ2-5, with a weak D call TRBD1 (6 bases). Trimming shortened V by 5 bases and J by 3 bases, and 13 bases separated the two germline ends. From germline, CDR1 is MNHEY and CDR2 SMNVEV (reference sequence). CDR3 length equals 14 residues. The CDR3 DNA reads as TGTGCCAGCAGTCAACAGGGTTTGGAAGAGACCCAGTACTTC. It is translated as CASSQQGLEETQYF.